This paragraph covers one TCR beta chain sequence. The antigen is unknown. Original handling: ImmunoSEQ gave junction-only sequences without quality scores, so filtering differed. Clones were read by immunoSEQ multiplex PCR, and TCRdb kept only the in-frame ones, dropping some. From that table come the V and J calls and clone size; the DNA was used to work out D and trimming. Of about 1.5 million clones listed, roughly 97% are singletons. The data derive from a study of shared clonotypes between healthy human individuals. Germline CDR1 MNHEY, CDR2 SMNVEV (reference sequence). Trimming shortened V by 6 bases and J by 1 base, and 10 bases separated the two germline ends. This CDR3 comprises 13 residues. Whole-study findings and limits: What limited the represented genetic and exposure-history diversity was the small number of donors.

The sequenced sample was naive CD4+ T cells sorted from blood. Subset meaning: CD45RA+ positively selected. This sequence was found in a man aged 30 to 45 in good health. The V call is TRBV27, the J call TRBJ2-7; D remains unclear. The CDR3 protein is CASRLSASYEQYF. The CDR3 DNA reads TGTGCCAGCAGATTGTCAGCGTCCTACGAGCAGTACTTC.